This paragraph covers one T cell receptor beta chain sequence. The antigen is undetermined. These data originate in a study of blood T cells in healthy people across ages. Turning to the study itself: Per two T cells, template switching captured roughly one barcoded beta molecule.

Study results and limitations: One million T cells yielded diversity estimates that were considered underestimates.

With a J-beta primer mix and a sample-barcoded 5' primer, a second PCR ran roughly 6 to 12 cycles. TCRdb re-analysed the 5' RACE reads in MiXCR, keeping a single row per CDR3 protein. The table shows roughly 1,800,000 distinct CDR3 sequences, with 49% occurring only once. V dropped 6 bases and J dropped 5 bases, with 20 bases sitting between them. Germline CDR1 and CDR2: MNHEY and SMNVEV (reference sequence). The CDR3 runs 16 residues. Each individual donor underwent a draw of around 9.8 milliliters of peripheral blood. The chain employs TRBV27 and TRBJ2-1; the D gene is possibly TRBD2 (6 bases). This TCR was sampled from a woman in her thirties or forties in good health. Input material: blood. The DNA for the CDR3 is TGTGCCAGCAGACGGTTCCTCGCCGGGAGAGACAATGAGCAGTTCTTC. Translated: CASRRFLAGRDNEQFF.